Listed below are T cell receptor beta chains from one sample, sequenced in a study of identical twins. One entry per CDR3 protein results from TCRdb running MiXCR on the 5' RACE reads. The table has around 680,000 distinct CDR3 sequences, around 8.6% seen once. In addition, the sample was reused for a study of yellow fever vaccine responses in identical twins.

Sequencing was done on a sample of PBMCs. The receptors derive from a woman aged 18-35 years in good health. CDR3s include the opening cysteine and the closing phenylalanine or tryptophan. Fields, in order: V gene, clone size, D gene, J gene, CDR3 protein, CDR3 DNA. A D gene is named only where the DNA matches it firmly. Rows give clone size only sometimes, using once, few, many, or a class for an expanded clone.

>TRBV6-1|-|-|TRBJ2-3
CASRRGFSTDTQYF
TGTGCCAGCAGAAGGGGGTTCAGCACAGATACGCAGTATTTT
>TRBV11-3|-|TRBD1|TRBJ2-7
CASSEGQAPYEQYF
TGTGCCAGCAGCGAAGGACAGGCACCCTACGAGCAGTACTTC
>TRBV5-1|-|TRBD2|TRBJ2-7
CASSLGLAGGLYEQYF
TGCGCCAGCAGCTTGGGCCTAGCGGGAGGTCTATACGAGCAGTACTTC
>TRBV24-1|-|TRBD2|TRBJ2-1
CATSDPTSGNVYEQFF
TGTGCCACCAGTGATCCGACTAGCGGTAATGTGTATGAGCAGTTCTTC
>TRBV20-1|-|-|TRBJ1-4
CSAREKVNADKLFF
TGCAGTGCTAGAGAGAAGGTAAACGCGGACAAACTGTTTTTT
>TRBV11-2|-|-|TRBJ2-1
CASSLEWAYNEQFF
TGTGCCAGCAGCTTAGAGTGGGCTTACAATGAGCAGTTCTTC
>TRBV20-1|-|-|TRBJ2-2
CSARVGGAPGTGELFF
TGCAGTGCTAGAGTGGGGGGGGCCCCTGGCACCGGGGAGCTGTTTTTT
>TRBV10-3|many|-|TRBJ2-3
CAISGDVASTDTQYF
TGTGCCATCAGCGGGGACGTCGCTAGCACAGATACGCAGTATTTT
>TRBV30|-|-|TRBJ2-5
CAWGQKQETQYF
TGTGCCTGGGGACAGAAACAAGAGACCCAGTACTTC
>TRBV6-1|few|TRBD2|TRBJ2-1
CASRKAGAHNEQFF
TGTGCCAGCAGAAAAGCGGGGGCGCACAATGAGCAGTTCTTC
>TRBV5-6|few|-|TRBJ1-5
CASSLGTEYSNQPQHF
TGTGCCAGCAGCTTGGGGACAGAATATAGCAATCAGCCCCAGCATTTT
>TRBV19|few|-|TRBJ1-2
CASSRTKQGYTF
TGTGCCAGTAGTAGAACAAAACAAGGCTACACCTTC
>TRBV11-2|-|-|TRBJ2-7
CASSLANLGYEQYF
TGTGCCAGCAGCTTAGCGAACCTAGGGTACGAGCAGTACTTC
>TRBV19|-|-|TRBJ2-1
CASSLATYPGDEQFF
TGTGCCAGTAGTTTGGCTACGTACCCCGGGGATGAGCAGTTCTTC
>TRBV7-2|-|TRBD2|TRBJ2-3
CASSSWTSGRITDTQYF
TGTGCCAGCAGCTCCTGGACTAGCGGGAGAATCACAGATACGCAGTATTTT
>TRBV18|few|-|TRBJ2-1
CASSIGLNNEQFF
TGTGCCAGCTCAATAGGACTGAACAATGAGCAGTTCTTC
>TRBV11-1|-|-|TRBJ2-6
CASSRLAKDLSGANVLTF
TGTGCCAGCAGCCGTTTAGCAAAAGATCTATCTGGGGCCAACGTCCTGACTTTC
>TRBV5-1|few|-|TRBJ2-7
CASSLVGNTYEQYF
TGCGCCAGCAGCTTGGTAGGCAACACCTACGAGCAGTACTTC
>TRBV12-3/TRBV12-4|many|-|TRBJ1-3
CASSDPWVTGNTIYF
TGTGCCAGCAGTGACCCGTGGGTTACTGGAAACACCATATATTTT
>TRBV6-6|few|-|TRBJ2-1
CATVGGGNEQFF
TGTGCCACCGTGGGGGGTGGAAATGAGCAGTTCTTC
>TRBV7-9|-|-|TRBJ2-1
CASSLLSDNEQFF
TGTGCCAGCAGCTTACTCTCGGACAATGAGCAGTTCTTC
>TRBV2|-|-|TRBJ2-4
CASSEVGMGTEQYF
TGTGCCAGCAGTGAAGTAGGTATGGGGACTGAACAGTACTTC
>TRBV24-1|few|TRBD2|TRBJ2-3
CATSSPTSGGLDTQYF
TGTGCCACCAGCTCCCCGACTAGCGGGGGGTTAGATACGCAGTATTTT
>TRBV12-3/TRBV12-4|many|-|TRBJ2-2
CASSLAPRGTGELFF
TGTGCCAGCAGTTTAGCGCCCAGGGGCACCGGGGAGCTGTTTTTT
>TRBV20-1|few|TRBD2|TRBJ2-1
CSARWGGGAKNEQFF
TGCAGTGCTAGATGGGGCGGGGGGGCCAAAAATGAGCAGTTCTTC
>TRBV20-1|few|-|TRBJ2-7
CSATRQVGSYEQYF
TGCAGTGCTACGCGACAGGTCGGCTCCTACGAGCAGTACTTC
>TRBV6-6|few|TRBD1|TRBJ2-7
CASSYPRGHEQYF
TGTGCCAGCAGTTACCCTAGGGGGCACGAGCAGTACTTC
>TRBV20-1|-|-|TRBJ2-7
CSAREMGRATYEQYF
TGCAGTGCTAGAGAAATGGGACGGGCTACGTACGAGCAGTACTTC
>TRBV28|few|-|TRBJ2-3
CASSPPGPHATDTQYF
TGTGCCAGCAGCCCCCCGGGCCCCCATGCGACAGATACGCAGTATTTT
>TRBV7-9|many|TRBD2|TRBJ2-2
CASSPPGGAGELFF
TGTGCCAGCAGCCCCCCTGGGGGGGCCGGGGAGCTGTTTTTT
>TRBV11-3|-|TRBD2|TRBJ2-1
CASSLGGTAGEQFF
TGTGCCAGCAGCTTGGGGGGGACGGCGGGGGAGCAGTTCTTC
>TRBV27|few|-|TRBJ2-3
CASSRGVLDTQYF
TGTGCCAGCAGTCGCGGGGTACTTGATACGCAGTATTTT
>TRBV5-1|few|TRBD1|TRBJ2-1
CASSLGTGALDEQFF
TGCGCCAGCAGCTTAGGGACAGGGGCCCTTGATGAGCAGTTCTTC
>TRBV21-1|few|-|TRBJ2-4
CASSTRTGSGSKNIQYF
TGTGCCAGCAGCACCCGGACAGGGAGTGGGTCCAAAAACATTCAGTACTTC
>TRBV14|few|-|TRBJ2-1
CASKGGSYNEQFF
TGTGCCAGCAAGGGGGGCTCCTACAATGAGCAGTTCTTC
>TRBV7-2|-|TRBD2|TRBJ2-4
CASSTSGGGTKNIQYF
TGTGCCAGCAGCACCTCGGGAGGGGGGACCAAAAACATTCAGTACTTC
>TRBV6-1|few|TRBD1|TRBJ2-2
CASSRRGTGWPGELFF
TGTGCCAGCAGTCGTCGCGGGACAGGGTGGCCCGGGGAGCTGTTTTTT
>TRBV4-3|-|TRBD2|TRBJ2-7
CASSQDARGGWVQYF
TGCGCCAGCAGCCAAGATGCTCGGGGGGGTTGGGTGCAGTACTTC
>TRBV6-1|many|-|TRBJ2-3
CASSANEFWPPLVDTQYF
TGTGCCAGCAGTGCAAACGAGTTTTGGCCTCCACTTGTGGATACGCAGTATTTT
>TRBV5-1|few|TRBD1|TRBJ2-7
CASSLRRTGGQFSYEQYF
TGCGCCAGCAGCTTGAGAAGGACAGGGGGCCAATTCTCCTACGAGCAGTACTTC
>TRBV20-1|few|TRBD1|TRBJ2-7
CSAPGTGRVARYEQYF
TGCAGTGCCCCCGGGACAGGCCGGGTAGCGAGATACGAGCAGTACTTC
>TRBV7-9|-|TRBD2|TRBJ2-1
CASRGGSGDNEQFF
TGTGCCAGCAGGGGGGGTAGCGGGGACAATGAGCAGTTCTTC